The 7 T cell receptor beta chains below were found in one sample sequenced in a study of CD8 T cells in Susac syndrome. Random hexamers were used to reverse transcribe an amount of about 0.45 to 1 ug RNA. In TCRdb, the immunoSEQ multiplex PCR reads were re-called with MiXCR into one record per CDR3 protein. Among 71,000 or so distinct CDR3 sequences, 93% were seen once, and the ten largest hold around 0.15%. Sequencing input: CD4+ T cells from PBMCs. The receptors derive from a human donor with Susac syndrome.

In nucleotides, the CDR3 is TGTGCCAGCAGTTTACGGGGGGACGGTGAGCAGTTCTTC. Its translation: CASSLRGDGEQFF. The V gene is TRBV12-3 or TRBV12-4, the J gene TRBJ2-1, with TRBD2 matching over 7 bases. The CDR3 has 13 amino acids. The J segment lost 9 bases and the V segment lost 2 bases, leaving 4 bases of the junction unmatched.

A single count supports this clonotype. The CDR3 coding sequence is TGTGCCAGCACTATCCGGGACGGCCATGTAGCTTTCTTT. Translating it yields CASTIRDGHVAFF. The chain carries TRBV7-9 and TRBJ1-1, with D possibly being TRBD1 (5 bases). The V and J ends lost 7 bases and 10 bases respectively, with 19 bases between them. The CDR3 loop spans 13 amino acids. Germline V gene lookup returns CDR1 SEHNR and CDR2 FQNEAQ (reference sequence).

The chain employs TRBV28 and TRBJ2-7, with 7 bases matching TRBD1. The germline gives CDR1 MDHEN, CDR2 SYDVKM. Germline trimming cut 6 bases from V and 5 bases from J; bases unmatched to any gene: 7. The CDR3 sequence is 13 residues long. CDR3 loop: CASRDPTGDEQYF. CDR3 coding DNA: TGTGCCAGCAGGGACCCAACAGGGGACGAGCAGTACTTC.

This rearrangement joins TRBV6-2 or TRBV6-3 to TRBJ2-3; perhaps TRBD1 as D (6 bases). Germline CDR1 MNHEY, CDR2 SVGEGT. With 3 bases removed from V and 2 bases from J, the gap between germline ends came to 21 bases. The CDR3 has 18 amino acids. CDR3 sequence: CASSYRTEQLGFTDTQYF. CDR3 in DNA: TGTGCCAGCAGTTATCGGACAGAACAGCTGGGATTCACAGATACGCAGTATTTT.

There are a few counts of this clonotype. The V gene is TRBV7-3, the J gene TRBJ2-3; D is uncertain. V was shortened by 2 bases and J by 2 bases, with 11 bases between the two germline ends. The CDR3 sequence is 15 residues long. The germline CDR1 and CDR2 sequences are SGHTA and FQGTGA. CDR3 protein: CASSLGQINTDTQYF. In DNA, the CDR3 is TGTGCCAGCAGCTTAGGGCAGATAAACACAGATACGCAGTATTTT.

This rearrangement joins TRBV20-1 to TRBJ2-4; D gene unclear. CDR3 length: 13 amino acids. CDR1 and CDR2 (germline): DFQATT, SNEGSKA (reference sequence). The CDR3 loop is CGLKAWAKNIQYF. The CDR3 DNA reads TGCGGCCTTAAGGCTTGGGCCAAAAACATTCAGTACTTC.

This clonotype was observed once. J is TRBJ2-1 and V is TRBV28; no reliable D call. The CDR3 is 16 amino acids. The germline gives CDR1 MDHEN, CDR2 SYDVKM. Trimming took off 3 bases at V and 5 bases at J, with 17 bases between the two ends. The CDR3 is CASSFSTWYTDNEQFF. The CDR3 nucleotides read TGTGCCAGCAGTTTCTCTACATGGTACACAGACAATGAGCAGTTCTTC.